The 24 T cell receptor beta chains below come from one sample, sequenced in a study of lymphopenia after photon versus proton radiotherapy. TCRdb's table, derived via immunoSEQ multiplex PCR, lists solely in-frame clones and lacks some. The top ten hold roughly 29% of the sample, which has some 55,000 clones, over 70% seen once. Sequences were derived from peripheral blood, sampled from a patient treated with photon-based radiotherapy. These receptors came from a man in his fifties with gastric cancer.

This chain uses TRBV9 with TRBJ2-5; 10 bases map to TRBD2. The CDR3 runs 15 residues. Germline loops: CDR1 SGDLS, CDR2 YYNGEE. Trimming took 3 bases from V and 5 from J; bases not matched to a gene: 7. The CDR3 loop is CASSEREGLGETQYF. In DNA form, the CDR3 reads TGTGCCAGCAGCGAGCGGGAGGGCCTGGGGGAGACCCAGTACTTC.

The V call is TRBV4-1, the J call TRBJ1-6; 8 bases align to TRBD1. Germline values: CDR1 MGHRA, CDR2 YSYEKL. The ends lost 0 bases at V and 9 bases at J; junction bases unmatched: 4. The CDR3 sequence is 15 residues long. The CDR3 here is CASSQDPQGVSPLHF. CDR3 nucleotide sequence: TGCGCCAGCAGCCAAGATCCACAGGGGGTTTCACCCCTCCACTTT.

In DNA, the CDR3 is TGTGCCTTGGACAAATCCGGGGCCAACGTCCTGACTTTC. This codes for CALDKSGANVLTF. This chain links TRBV30 with TRBJ2-6, with a tentative D call TRBD1 (5 bases). Trimming shortened V by 7 bases and J by 4 bases, and 11 bases separated the two germline ends. CDR1 and CDR2 from the germline V gene are GTSNPN and SVGIG (reference sequence). The CDR3 is 13 residues long.

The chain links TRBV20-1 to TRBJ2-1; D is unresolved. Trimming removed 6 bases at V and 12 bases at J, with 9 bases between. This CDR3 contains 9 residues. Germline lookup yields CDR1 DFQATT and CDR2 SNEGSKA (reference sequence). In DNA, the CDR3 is TGCAGTGCCCTATTAGGGCAGTTCTTC. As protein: CSALLGQFF.

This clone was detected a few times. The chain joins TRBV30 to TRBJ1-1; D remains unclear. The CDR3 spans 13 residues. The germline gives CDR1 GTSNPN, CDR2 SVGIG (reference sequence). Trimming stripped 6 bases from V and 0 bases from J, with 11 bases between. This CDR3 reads CACNAGMNTEAFF. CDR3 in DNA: TGTGCCTGCAACGCGGGAATGAACACTGAAGCTTTCTTT.

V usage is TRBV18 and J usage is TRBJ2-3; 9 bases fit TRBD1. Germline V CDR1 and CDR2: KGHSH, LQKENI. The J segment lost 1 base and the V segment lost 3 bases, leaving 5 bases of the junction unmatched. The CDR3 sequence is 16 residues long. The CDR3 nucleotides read TGTGCCAGCTCACCGAGGACAGGGGATGGCACAGATACGCAGTATTTT. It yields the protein CASSPRTGDGTDTQYF.

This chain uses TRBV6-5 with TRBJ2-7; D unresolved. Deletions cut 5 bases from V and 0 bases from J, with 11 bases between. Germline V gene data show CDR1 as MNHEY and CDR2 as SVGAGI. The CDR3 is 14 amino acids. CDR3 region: CASSKLAPSYEQYF. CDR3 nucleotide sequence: TGTGCCAGCAGTAAACTGGCACCCTCCTACGAGCAGTACTTC.

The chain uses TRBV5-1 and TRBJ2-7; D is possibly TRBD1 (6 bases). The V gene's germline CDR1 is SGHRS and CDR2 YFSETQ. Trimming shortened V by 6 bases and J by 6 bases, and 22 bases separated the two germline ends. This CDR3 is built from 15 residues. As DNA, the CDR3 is TGCGCCAGCACGAACAGGGACACCATGGTGGGCGAGCAGTACTTC. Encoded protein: CASTNRDTMVGEQYF.

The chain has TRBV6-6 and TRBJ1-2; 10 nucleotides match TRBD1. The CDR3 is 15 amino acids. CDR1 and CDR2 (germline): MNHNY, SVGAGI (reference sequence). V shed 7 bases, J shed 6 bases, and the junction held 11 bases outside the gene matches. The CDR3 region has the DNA TGTGCCAGCACCTACAGACAGGGGGCAAGTGATGGCTACACCTTC. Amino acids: CASTYRQGASDGYTF.

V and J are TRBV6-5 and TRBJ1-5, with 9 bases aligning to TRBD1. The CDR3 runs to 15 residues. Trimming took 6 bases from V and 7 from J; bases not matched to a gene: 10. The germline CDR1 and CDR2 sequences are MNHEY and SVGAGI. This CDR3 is CASRAAQGAWQPQHF. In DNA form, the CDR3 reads TGTGCCAGCAGGGCGGCACAGGGGGCATGGCAGCCCCAGCATTTT.

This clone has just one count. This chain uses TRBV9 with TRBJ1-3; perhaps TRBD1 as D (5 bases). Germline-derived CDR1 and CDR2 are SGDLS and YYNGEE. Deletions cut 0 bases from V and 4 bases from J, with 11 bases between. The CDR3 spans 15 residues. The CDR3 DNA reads TGTGCCAGCAGCGTAGATGGGGCGAGGGGAAACACCATATATTTT. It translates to CASSVDGARGNTIYF.

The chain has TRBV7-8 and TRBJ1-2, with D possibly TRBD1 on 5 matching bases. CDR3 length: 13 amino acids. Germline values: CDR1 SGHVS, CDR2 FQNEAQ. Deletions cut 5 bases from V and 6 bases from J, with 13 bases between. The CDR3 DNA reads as TGTGCCAGCAGCACCGGGACGGAGGATGGCTACACCTTC. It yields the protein CASSTGTEDGYTF.

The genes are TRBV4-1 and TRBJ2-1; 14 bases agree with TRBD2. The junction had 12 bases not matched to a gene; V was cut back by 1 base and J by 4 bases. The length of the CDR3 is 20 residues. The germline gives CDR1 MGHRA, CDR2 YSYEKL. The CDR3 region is CASSQARGLAGAGLYNEQFF. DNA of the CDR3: TGCGCCAGCAGCCAAGCTAGGGGACTAGCGGGAGCGGGTCTTTACAATGAGCAGTTCTTC.

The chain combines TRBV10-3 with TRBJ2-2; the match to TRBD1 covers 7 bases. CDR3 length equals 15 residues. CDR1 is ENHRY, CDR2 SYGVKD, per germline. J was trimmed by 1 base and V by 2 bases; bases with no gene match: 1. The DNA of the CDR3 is TGTGCCATCAGTGAGACAGGGGTGAACACCGGGGAGCTGTTTTTT. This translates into CAISETGVNTGELFF.

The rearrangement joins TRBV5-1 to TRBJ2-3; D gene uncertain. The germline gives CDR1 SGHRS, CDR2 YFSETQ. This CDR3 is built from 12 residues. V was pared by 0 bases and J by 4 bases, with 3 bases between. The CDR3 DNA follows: TGCGCCAGCAGCTTGGTGGCAGATACGCAGTATTTT. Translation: CASSLVADTQYF.

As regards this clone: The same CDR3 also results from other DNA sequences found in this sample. The CDR3 nucleotides are TGTGCCAGCTCACCCGACAGGGGTGGAAATCAGCCCCAGCATTTT. Protein sequence: CASSPDRGGNQPQHF. The chain combines TRBV18 with TRBJ1-5, with 8 positions matching TRBD1. The CDR3 runs to 15 residues. Germline V gene sequence: CDR1 KGHSH, CDR2 LQKENI. Trimming cost V 3 bases and J 4 bases; bases outside gene matches: 5.

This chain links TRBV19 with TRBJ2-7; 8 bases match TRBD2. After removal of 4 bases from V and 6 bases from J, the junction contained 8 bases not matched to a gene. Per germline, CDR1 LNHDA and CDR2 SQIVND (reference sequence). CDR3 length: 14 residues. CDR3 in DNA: TGTGCCAGTAGTACGGGACTAGACCTTTCCGAGCAGTACTTC. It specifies CASSTGLDLSEQYF.

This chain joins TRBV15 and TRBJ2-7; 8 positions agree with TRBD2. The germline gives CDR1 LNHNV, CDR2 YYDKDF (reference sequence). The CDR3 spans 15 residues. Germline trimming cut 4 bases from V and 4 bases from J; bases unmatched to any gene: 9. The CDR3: CATSKEREMFYEQYF. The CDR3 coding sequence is TGTGCCACCAGCAAAGAGCGGGAGATGTTTTACGAGCAGTACTTC.

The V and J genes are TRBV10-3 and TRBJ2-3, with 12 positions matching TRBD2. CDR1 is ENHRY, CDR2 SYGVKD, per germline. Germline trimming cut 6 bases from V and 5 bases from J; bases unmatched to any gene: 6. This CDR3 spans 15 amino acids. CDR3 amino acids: CAISASGLAGDTQYF. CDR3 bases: TGTGCCATCAGCGCCTCGGGACTAGCGGGAGATACGCAGTATTTT.

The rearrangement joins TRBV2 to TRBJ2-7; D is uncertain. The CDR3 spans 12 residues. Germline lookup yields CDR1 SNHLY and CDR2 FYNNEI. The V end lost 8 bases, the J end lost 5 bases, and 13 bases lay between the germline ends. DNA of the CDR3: TGTGCCAGCTCTAGTGGTACCCACGAGCAGTACTTC. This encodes CASSSGTHEQYF.

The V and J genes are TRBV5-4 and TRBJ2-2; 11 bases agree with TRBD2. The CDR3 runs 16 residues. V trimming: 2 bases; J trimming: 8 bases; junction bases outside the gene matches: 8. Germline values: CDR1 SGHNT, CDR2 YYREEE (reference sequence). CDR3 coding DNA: TGTGCCAGCAGCTTAGGGCTAGCGGGAGGCCGGGGGGAGCTGTTTTTT. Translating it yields CASSLGLAGGRGELFF.

The CDR3 region has the DNA TGTGCCAGCTCACCAGGCCAGGGGGTTTGGGACGAGCAGTACTTC. Translated, it gives CASSPGQGVWDEQYF. J is TRBJ2-7 and V is TRBV18, with TRBD1 matching 7 bases. V lost 2 bases, J lost 5 bases, and 9 bases stayed unmatched. Germline V gene data show CDR1 as KGHSH and CDR2 as LQKENI. CDR3 length equals 15 residues.

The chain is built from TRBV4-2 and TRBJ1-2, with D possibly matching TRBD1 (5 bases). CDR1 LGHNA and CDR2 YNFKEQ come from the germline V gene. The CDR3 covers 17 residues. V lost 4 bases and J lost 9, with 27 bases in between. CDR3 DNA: TGTGCCAGCAGCCCAACACGAACCAGGGACCGTCCGAGGAGCTACACCTTC. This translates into CASSPTRTRDRPRSYTF.

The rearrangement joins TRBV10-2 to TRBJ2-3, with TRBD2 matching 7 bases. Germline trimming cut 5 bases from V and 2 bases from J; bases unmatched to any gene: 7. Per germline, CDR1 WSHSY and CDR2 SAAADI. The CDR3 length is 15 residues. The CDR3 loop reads CASSLLAADTDTQYF. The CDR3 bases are TGCGCCAGCAGTCTGCTAGCGGCGGACACAGATACGCAGTATTTT.